This T cell receptor (beta chain) was sequenced for a study of T cells in Graves' hyperthyroidism and ophthalmopathy. Whole-study findings and limits: It was a median approximately 6.9 months before onset that the model predicted ophthalmopathy. Ophthalmopathy was separated from stable hyperthyroidism by a 13 V-J model.

Authors of the study amplified TCR beta CDR3 regions from RNA transcripts. HTBI primers drove first-round RT-PCR of the TCR CDR3. TCRdb reanalysed the multiplex PCR reads using MiXCR and keeps one entry per CDR3 protein. The top ten clones hold 6.5% to 8% of a sample with around 600,000 distinct CDR3 sequences, roughly 14% of them seen once. This clonotype was counted ten times or more. Its antigen is unknown. The V gene end was trimmed by 1 base and the J gene end by 4 bases; junction bases not matched to a gene: 7. The CDR3 runs to 16 residues. Per the germline V gene, CDR1 is LGHDT and CDR2 is YNNKEL (reference sequence). Absence of ophthalmopathy progression within 18 months defined stable Graves' hyperthyroidism.

Material: blood. This chain uses TRBV3-1 with TRBJ2-3; TRBD2 agrees at 8 bases. The receptor was isolated from a woman in her 30s with Graves' hyperthyroidism. The CDR3 sequence is CASSQGTSYLPDTQYF. The CDR3 DNA sequence: TGTGCCAGCAGCCAAGGGACTAGCTACCTCCCAGATACGCAGTATTTT.